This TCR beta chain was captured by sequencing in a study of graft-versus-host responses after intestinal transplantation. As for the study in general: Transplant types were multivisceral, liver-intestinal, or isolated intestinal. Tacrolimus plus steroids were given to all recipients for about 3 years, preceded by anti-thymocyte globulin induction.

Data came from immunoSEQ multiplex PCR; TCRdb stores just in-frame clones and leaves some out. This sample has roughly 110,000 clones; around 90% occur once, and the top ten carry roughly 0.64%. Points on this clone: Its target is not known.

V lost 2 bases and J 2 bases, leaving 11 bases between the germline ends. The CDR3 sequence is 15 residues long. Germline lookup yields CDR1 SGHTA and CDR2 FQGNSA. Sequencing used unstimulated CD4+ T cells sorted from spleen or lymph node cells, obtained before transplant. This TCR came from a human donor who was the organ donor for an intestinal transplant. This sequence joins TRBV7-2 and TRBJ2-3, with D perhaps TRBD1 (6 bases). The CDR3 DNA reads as TGTGCCAGCAGCTTATATCAGGGGAACACAGATACGCAGTATTTT. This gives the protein CASSLYQGNTDTQYF.